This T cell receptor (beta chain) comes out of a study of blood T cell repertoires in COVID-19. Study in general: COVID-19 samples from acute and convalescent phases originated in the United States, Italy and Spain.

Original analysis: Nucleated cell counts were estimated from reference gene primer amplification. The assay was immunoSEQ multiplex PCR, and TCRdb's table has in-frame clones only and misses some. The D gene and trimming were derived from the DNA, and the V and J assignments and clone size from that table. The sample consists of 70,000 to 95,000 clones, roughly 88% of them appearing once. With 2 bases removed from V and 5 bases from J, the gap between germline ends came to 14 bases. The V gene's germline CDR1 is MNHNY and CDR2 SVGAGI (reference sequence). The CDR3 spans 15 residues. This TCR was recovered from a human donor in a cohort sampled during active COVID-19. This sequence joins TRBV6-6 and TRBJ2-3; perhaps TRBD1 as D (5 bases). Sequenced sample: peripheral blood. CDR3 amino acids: CASSYVAGPGDTQYF. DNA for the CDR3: TGTGCCAGCAGTTACGTGGCAGGGCCGGGAGATACGCAGTATTTT.